These T cell receptor beta chains were read from a single sample in a study of identical twins. TCRdb reanalysed the 5' RACE reads using MiXCR and keeps one entry per CDR3 protein. The data hold approximately 300,000 distinct CDR3 sequences, with over 8.5% observed a single time. The same data also went into a second study, on yellow fever vaccine responses in identical twins.

Material for sequencing was CD8+ T cells sorted from blood. All receptors derive from a woman between 18 and 29 years old in good health. CDR3s include the opening cysteine and the closing phenylalanine or tryptophan. The D gene is left open where the match is weak. For some rows the clone size is stated as once, few or many, or as a class when expanded; others skip it.

CDR3nt: TGCAGCGTTGAAGTACCTGGGGCCAACGTCCTGACTTTC; CDR3aa: CSVEVPGANVLTF; v_gene: TRBV29-1; len: 13; d_gene: -; abundance: many; j_gene: TRBJ2-6
CDR3nt: TGTGCCAGCAGCCGAACAGGGATTAAGGACAATGAGCAGTTCTTC; CDR3aa: CASSRTGIKDNEQFF; v_gene: TRBV3-1; len: 15; d_gene: -; abundance: -; j_gene: TRBJ2-1
CDR3nt: TGCAGCGTTGAGCGGGAGTTGATAGATACGCAGTATTTT; CDR3aa: CSVERELIDTQYF; v_gene: TRBV29-1; len: 13; d_gene: TRBD2; abundance: many; j_gene: TRBJ2-3
CDR3nt: TGTGCCAGCAGTTTAGGAGGGACCTCAGAAAAACTGTTTTTT; CDR3aa: CASSLGGTSEKLFF; v_gene: TRBV28; len: 14; d_gene: -; abundance: -; j_gene: TRBJ1-4
CDR3nt: TGTGCCAGCAGCATCCCCTTGGGAGAGACCCAGTACTTC; CDR3aa: CASSIPLGETQYF; v_gene: TRBV11-2; len: 13; d_gene: -; abundance: many; j_gene: TRBJ2-5
CDR3nt: TGTGCCAGCAGCCAAGATGGGGGATTCTACGAGCAGTACTTC; CDR3aa: CASSQDGGFYEQYF; v_gene: TRBV4-2; len: 14; d_gene: -; abundance: -; j_gene: TRBJ2-7
CDR3nt: TGTGCCAGCAGCGCCAATTCATTAAGGGAGCTGTTTTTT; CDR3aa: CASSANSLRELFF; v_gene: TRBV9; len: 13; d_gene: -; abundance: -; j_gene: TRBJ2-2
CDR3nt: TGTGCCAGCAGCTTAGGCTCTCACAATGAGCAGTTCTTC; CDR3aa: CASSLGSHNEQFF; v_gene: TRBV7-9; len: 13; d_gene: -; abundance: many; j_gene: TRBJ2-1
CDR3nt: TGTGCCAGCAGTGCCGGGACAGCCGACCAAGAGACCCAGTACTTC; CDR3aa: CASSAGTADQETQYF; v_gene: TRBV6-4; len: 15; d_gene: TRBD1; abundance: many; j_gene: TRBJ2-5
CDR3nt: TGTGCTAGTGGTTTGGTAAGCACAGATACGCAGTATTTT; CDR3aa: CASGLVSTDTQYF; v_gene: TRBV12-5; len: 13; d_gene: -; abundance: few; j_gene: TRBJ2-3
CDR3nt: TGCAGCGTCACCCCTCCTCGGGCAGGAGGCACTGAAGCTTTCTTT; CDR3aa: CSVTPPRAGGTEAFF; v_gene: TRBV29-1; len: 15; d_gene: -; abundance: many; j_gene: TRBJ1-1
CDR3nt: TGCAGCGTTGAAGAACCGGGCATTCAGTACTTC; CDR3aa: CSVEEPGIQYF; v_gene: TRBV29-1; len: 11; d_gene: -; abundance: once; j_gene: TRBJ2-4
CDR3nt: TGCGCCAGCAGCTTCGCGACCGCTTATGGCTACACCTTC; CDR3aa: CASSFATAYGYTF; v_gene: TRBV5-1; len: 13; d_gene: -; abundance: few; j_gene: TRBJ1-2
CDR3nt: TGTGCCAGCAGCACCCCACTCCAGAAACGAGGAAACACCATATATTTT; CDR3aa: CASSTPLQKRGNTIYF; v_gene: TRBV21-1; len: 16; d_gene: -; abundance: few; j_gene: TRBJ1-3
CDR3nt: TGTGCCAGCAGTTTATACAGGGCGAACACCGGGGAGCTGTTTTTT; CDR3aa: CASSLYRANTGELFF; v_gene: TRBV27; len: 15; d_gene: -; abundance: -; j_gene: TRBJ2-2
CDR3nt: TGTGCCAGCAGTGGAAGGGGCAGGCTGGACGAGCAGTACTTC; CDR3aa: CASSGRGRLDEQYF; v_gene: TRBV6-2/TRBV6-3; len: 14; d_gene: -; abundance: few; j_gene: TRBJ2-7
CDR3nt: TGCAGCGTACAGGAAGCTAACTATGGCTACACCTTC; CDR3aa: CSVQEANYGYTF; v_gene: TRBV29-1; len: 12; d_gene: -; abundance: many; j_gene: TRBJ1-2